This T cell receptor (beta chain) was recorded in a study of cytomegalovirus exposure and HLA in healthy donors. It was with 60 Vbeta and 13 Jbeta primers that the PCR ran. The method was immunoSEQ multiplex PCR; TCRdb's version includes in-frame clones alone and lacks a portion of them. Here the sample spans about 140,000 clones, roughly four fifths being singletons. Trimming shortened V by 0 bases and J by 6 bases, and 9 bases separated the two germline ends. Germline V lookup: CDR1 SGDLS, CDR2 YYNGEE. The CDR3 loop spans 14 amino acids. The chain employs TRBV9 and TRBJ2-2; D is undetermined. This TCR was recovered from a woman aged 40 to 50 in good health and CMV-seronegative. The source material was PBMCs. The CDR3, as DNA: TGTGCCAGCAGCGTAGTGCAGGTGCCCGGGGAGCTGTTTTTT. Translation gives CASSVVQVPGELFF.